Listed here is a single TCR beta chain. This sample is part of a study of blood T cell repertoires in COVID-19. Overall study: Sources were T cells, B-cell-depleted T cells, or PBMCs; the material itself was cDNA or gDNA.

The CDR3 sequence is 13 residues long. Germline V gene lookup returns CDR1 SGHRS and CDR2 YFSETQ. Trimming took 4 bases from V and 3 from J; bases not matched to a gene: 4. Per the study methods: Amplification of reference gene primers provided the estimated nucleated cell counts. Sequencing was performed with immunoSEQ multiplex PCR; in TCRdb, only in-frame clones are kept and a portion is missing. That table supplies the V and J calls and clone size; D and trimming were determined from the DNA. This table has 20,000 to 25,000 clones, 80% appearing once. The source of this sequence is a man aged 55-75 years with active COVID-19. Sequenced input: peripheral blood. The chain combines TRBV5-1 with TRBJ2-7, with 7 bases matching TRBD1. CDR3 in DNA: TGCGCCAGCAGCGCCGGGACAGACTACGAGCAGTACTTC. Translating it yields CASSAGTDYEQYF.